This T cell receptor beta chain was retrieved from a study of blood T cell repertoires in COVID-19. Per the study methods: Nucleated cell number was recorded as an estimate derived from reference gene primer amplification. Clones were sequenced by immunoSEQ multiplex PCR, and TCRdb holds only the in-frame ones, with some missing. V and J calls and clone size are copied from that table; D and trimming were computed from the DNA. The sample yields 180,000 or so clones, over 80% seen once. Participants were aged about 18 to 100 years from about two dozen US areas. Donors in Cohort 3 who had recovered were those with two negative PCRs, healthcare professional clearance, or resolution of their symptoms. Trimming removed 5 bases at V and 1 base at J, with 14 bases between. The CDR3 spans 15 residues. Germline V gene lookup returns CDR1 LGHDT and CDR2 YNNKEL (reference sequence).

The sample taken for sequencing was PBMCs or T cells enriched from blood (not recorded which). This sequence originates from a woman aged 55-70 years who had recovered from COVID-19. V gene TRBV3-1 (or the pseudogene TRBV3-2) combines with J gene TRBJ1-1, with D possibly TRBD1 on 5 matching bases. This CDR3 reads CASSISGGGNTEAFF. The CDR3 DNA reads as TGTGCCAGCAGCATCAGCGGGGGGGGGAACACTGAAGCTTTCTTT.